Listed below are T cell receptor beta chains from one sample, sequenced in a study of shared clonotypes between healthy human individuals. Sequenced by immunoSEQ multiplex PCR; TCRdb stores in-frame clones only, minus some. The sample comprises 2 million to 2.5 million clones, less than 95% of which are singletons, and around 0.38% rests with the top ten. Sequencing was carried out using naive CD4+ T cells from PBMCs. These receptors originate from a man in his late teens or twenties in good health. Some clones in this sample may be carry-over from other donors' samples. Each CDR3 is given with its conserved first and last residue. The D gene is left open where the match is weak. Clone size is given for some rows only: seen once, a few or many times, or a class if the clone is expanded.

j_call d_call clone_size v_call cdr3_aa cdr3_nt
TRBJ2-5 - - TRBV5-4 CASSSTQGGETQYF TGTGCCAGCAGCTCGACTCAGGGCGGGGAGACCCAGTACTTC
TRBJ1-1 - - TRBV5-6 CASSLGRVFTEAFF TGTGCCAGCAGCTTGGGGAGGGTCTTCACTGAAGCTTTCTTT
TRBJ1-5 - - TRBV5-1 CASSLDSTNQPQHF TGCGCCAGCAGCTTGGACAGTACCAATCAGCCCCAGCATTTT
TRBJ1-2 - - TRBV10-2 CASSDPGNYGYTF TGCGCCAGCAGTGACCCAGGGAACTATGGCTACACCTTC
TRBJ2-2 TRBD1 - TRBV5-1 CASSFQTGDKTGELFF TGCGCCAGCAGCTTTCAGACAGGGGACAAGACCGGGGAGCTGTTTTTT
TRBJ1-5 TRBD1 few TRBV2 CASREDRVQPQHF TGTGCCAGCAGGGAGGACAGGGTTCAGCCCCAGCATTTT
TRBJ2-7 - - TRBV7-9 CASSLAGAPDEQYF TGTGCCAGCAGCTTAGCGGGAGCTCCTGACGAGCAGTACTTC
TRBJ2-5 TRBD2 - TRBV7-3 CASSLKGGRAETQYF TGTGCCAGCAGCTTAAAAGGCGGGAGGGCCGAGACCCAGTACTTC
TRBJ2-7 TRBD1 - TRBV5-1 CASADLTGNPEQYF TGCGCCAGCGCGGACTTGACAGGGAATCCCGAGCAGTACTTC
TRBJ2-1 - - TRBV5-7 CASTWEDYLLQFF TGTGCCAGCACCTGGGAGGACTACCTCCTGCAGTTCTTC
TRBJ2-7 TRBD2 - TRBV4-1 CASSPSGMHEQYF TGCGCCAGCAGCCCAAGCGGGATGCACGAGCAGTACTTC
TRBJ2-5 - - TRBV7-6 CASSLAQITQYF TGTGCCAGCAGCTTAGCGCAGATTACCCAGTACTTC
TRBJ1-2 - - TRBV6-1 CASSEAGGRRGYTF TGTGCCAGCAGTGAAGCGGGCGGCAGACGCGGCTACACCTTC
TRBJ2-3 - - TRBV4-1 CASSQVKGASLVDTQYF TGCGCCAGCAGCCAAGTTAAAGGGGCAAGTCTTGTTGATACGCAGTATTTT
TRBJ1-5 - - TRBV18 CASSPGQAGNQPQHF TGTGCCAGCTCACCGGGACAAGCTGGCAATCAGCCCCAGCATTTT
TRBJ2-7 TRBD1 - TRBV28 CASLDRDNYEQYF TGTGCCAGCCTGGACAGGGACAACTACGAGCAGTACTTC
TRBJ2-7 - - TRBV7-8 CASSTPYAYEQYF TGTGCCAGCAGCACCCCCTACGCCTACGAGCAGTACTTC